Below are 21 T cell receptor beta chains sequenced from a single sample in a study of cytomegalovirus exposure and HLA in healthy donors. PCR was performed using 60 Vbeta and 13 Jbeta primers. Using immunoSEQ multiplex PCR, the repertoire was profiled, and TCRdb retains in-frame clones only, with some absent. Counted here are about 170,000 clones, around four fifths occurring once; the ten biggest clones make up about 1.9%. Sequencing input: PBMCs. Receptors were obtained from a female donor in good health and CMV-seronegative.

This clone was picked up a small number of times. The CDR3 loop is CSVEPSGGNGYTF. The CDR3 nucleotides are TGCAGCGTTGAACCCTCCGGGGGTAATGGCTACACCTTC. This rearrangement joins TRBV29-1 to TRBJ1-2; D possibly corresponds to TRBD1 (5 bases). There are 13 residues in the CDR3. V lost 2 bases to trimming and J lost 6 bases, with 13 bases between them. Per germline, CDR1 SQVTM and CDR2 ANQGSEA.

The gene calls are TRBV5-1 and TRBJ2-1, with D unclear. CDR1 is SGHRS, CDR2 YFSETQ, per germline. The germline V and J ends were trimmed by 0 bases and 5 bases, with 9 bases remaining between them. The CDR3 is 14 residues long. The CDR3, as DNA: TGCGCCAGCAGCTTGGGCGGAACCAACAATGAGCAGTTCTTC. Translation: CASSLGGTNNEQFF. The full variable domain, its missing parts supplied by reference TRBV5-1 and TRBJ2-1, is KAGVTQTPRYLIKTRGQQVTLSCSPISGHRSVSWYQQTPGQGLQFLFEYFSETQRNKGNFPGRFSGRQFSNSRSEMNVSTLELGDSALYLCASSLGGTNNEQFFGPGTRLTVL.

This chain connects TRBV13 to TRBJ2-3; 9 bases line up with TRBD2. Per germline, CDR1 PRHDT and CDR2 FYEKMQ (reference sequence). CDR3 size: 16 residues. V shed 2 bases and J 2 bases; nucleotides not matched to a gene: 5. The CDR3 here is CASSLILAGTTDTQYF. The CDR3, as DNA: TGTGCCAGCAGCTTAATCCTAGCGGGGACCACAGATACGCAGTATTTT. Supplemented by reference TRBV13 and TRBJ2-3, the full variable domain reads AAGVIQSPRHLIKEKRETATLKCYPIPRHDTVYWYQQGPGQDPQFLISFYEKMQSDKGSIPDRFSAQQFSDYHSELNMSSLELGDSALYFCASSLILAGTTDTQYFGPGTRLTVL.

The chain uses TRBV6-1 and TRBJ1-2; no definite D call. Trimming took 4 bases from V and 7 from J, leaving 10 bases between them. The length of the CDR3 is 12 residues. Germline CDR1 MNHNS, CDR2 SASEGT. The CDR3 sequence: CASSGPVVGYTF. The CDR3 DNA sequence: TGTGCCAGCAGTGGTCCGGTAGTTGGCTACACCTTC.

This rearrangement joins TRBV7-6 to TRBJ2-1, with TRBD2 as a possible D gene (5 bases). V lost 7 bases, J lost 8 bases, and 18 bases lay in between. Germline V gene lookup returns CDR1 SGHVS and CDR2 FNYEAQ. This CDR3 region has 14 residues. The CDR3 loop is CASKKMGSGDEQFF. The CDR3 DNA is TGTGCCAGCAAAAAAATGGGGAGTGGGGATGAGCAGTTCTTC.

V usage is TRBV27 and J usage is TRBJ1-3, with D perhaps matching TRBD1 (6 bases). The CDR3 is 13 residues long. Germline CDR1 MNHEY, CDR2 SMNVEV (reference sequence). Trimming stripped 5 bases from V and 10 bases from J, with 15 bases between. The CDR3 protein is CASSPGLRGTIYF. The CDR3 bases are TGTGCCAGCAGTCCCGGGCTCAGGGGTACCATATATTTT.

V usage is TRBV5-1 and J usage is TRBJ2-1; TRBD2 matches 13 bases. This CDR3 contains 20 residues. Losses at the gene ends were 4 bases for V and 0 bases for J; bases not matched to a gene: 13. Germline CDR1 is SGHRS and CDR2 is YFSETQ. Here the CDR3 reads CASSPRLAGGTRSSYNEQFF. The CDR3 nucleotides are TGCGCCAGCAGCCCGAGACTAGCGGGAGGAACTAGGAGCTCCTACAATGAGCAGTTCTTC.

The chain uses TRBV14 and TRBJ2-7, with a weak D call TRBD1 (6 bases). The CDR3 has 14 amino acids. Germline CDR1 and CDR2: SGHDN and FVKESK. V gave up 6 bases and J gave up 3 bases, with 15 bases separating them. CDR3 sequence (DNA): TGTGCCAGCAGATCAGGGGCGGACCTCTACGAGCAGTACTTC. It specifies CASRSGADLYEQYF.

This clone was counted between two and nine times. The V call is TRBV18, the J call TRBJ1-5, with TRBD1 matching over 9 bases. V shed 3 bases and J 6 bases; nucleotides not matched to a gene: 12. The length of the CDR3 is 17 residues. The V gene's germline CDR1 is KGHSH and CDR2 LQKENI. CDR3: CASSPFPGQGGGQPQHF. In nucleotides, the CDR3 is TGTGCCAGCTCACCCTTTCCGGGACAGGGCGGTGGTCAGCCCCAGCATTTT. Full variable domain (missing parts from reference TRBV18 and TRBJ1-5): NAGVMQNPRHLVRRRGQEARLRCSPMKGHSHVYWYRQLPEEGLKFMVYLQKENIIDESGMPKERFSAEFPKEGPSILRIQQVVRGDSAAYFCASSPFPGQGGGQPQHFGDGTRLSIL.

This clone was detected once. CDR3 coding DNA: TGTGCCAGCAGACAACACGGAGGGAACACTGAAGCTTTCTTT. Encoded protein: CASRQHGGNTEAFF. The J gene is TRBJ1-1, the V gene TRBV6-5, with D uncertain. The CDR3 covers 14 residues. Germline V CDR1 and CDR2: MNHEY, SVGAGI. V lost 6 bases, J lost 1 base, and 12 bases lay in between.

The chain couples TRBV7-9 to TRBJ2-6; 9 positions agree with TRBD1. The germline V gene encodes CDR1 SEHNR and CDR2 FQNEAQ (reference sequence). The CDR3 extends over 18 amino acids. V gave up 5 bases and J gave up 0 bases; unmatched junction bases: 8. The CDR3 spells CASSPGTGTLSGANVLTF. CDR3 DNA sequence: TGTGCCAGCAGCCCCGGGACAGGGACCCTCTCTGGGGCCAACGTCCTGACTTTC.

V and J are TRBV19 and TRBJ1-2; weak D call: TRBD1 (6 bases). The CDR3 consists of 15 residues. Germline assignment: CDR1 LNHDA and CDR2 SQIVND (reference sequence). Trimming pared 3 bases from V and 0 bases from J, leaving 11 bases between. The CDR3 nucleotides read TGTGCCAGTAGTATCCAGGGGATTACTAACTATGGCTACACCTTC. The encoded protein is CASSIQGITNYGYTF.

The genes are TRBV7-9 and TRBJ1-2, with TRBD1 matching 7 bases. Germline V gives CDR1 SEHNR, CDR2 FQNEAQ (reference sequence). J gave up 7 bases and V 5 bases, and 10 bases lay outside the gene matches. This CDR3 is 14 amino acids long. The CDR3 region has the DNA TGTGCCAGCAGCCCCGGACAGGCCCTTGGTGGCTACACCTTC. It translates to CASSPGQALGGYTF.

Concerning this clone: Other DNA sequences from this sample encode an identical CDR3 as well. The chain couples TRBV5-1 to TRBJ2-7; TRBD1 might be the D (5 bases). In germline, CDR1 is SGHRS, CDR2 YFSETQ. Between the trimmed V and J ends, which lost 4 bases and 2 bases, there was a span of 10 bases. The CDR3 consists of 13 residues. CDR3 in DNA: TGCGCCAGCAGCCCTACAGGAGCCTACGAGCAGTACTTC. Its translation is CASSPTGAYEQYF.

CDR3 bases: TGCGCCAGCAGCCGCGGTCCAGGACAGGGATGGAACGAGCAGTACTTC. Translated: CASSRGPGQGWNEQYF. The V call is TRBV5-1, the J call TRBJ2-7, with 8 bases matching TRBD1. Germline V gene lookup returns CDR1 SGHRS and CDR2 YFSETQ. The CDR3 totals 16 residues. V lost 4 bases and J lost 5; bases outside the gene matches: 14. The whole variable domain, remainder taken from reference TRBV5-1 and TRBJ2-7, is KAGVTQTPRYLIKTRGQQVTLSCSPISGHRSVSWYQQTPGQGLQFLFEYFSETQRNKGNFPGRFSGRQFSNSRSEMNVSTLELGDSALYLCASSRGPGQGWNEQYFGPGTRLTVT.

The V call is TRBV13, the J call TRBJ2-5; 7 nucleotides line up with TRBD2. The CDR3 is made up of 15 amino acids. CDR1 is PRHDT, CDR2 FYEKMQ, per germline (reference sequence). Germline trimming cut 5 bases from V and 11 bases from J; bases unmatched to any gene: 17. CDR3 amino acids: CASSKISVGGEEQYF. CDR3 DNA sequence: TGTGCCAGCAGCAAAATCTCGGTGGGGGGGGAAGAGCAGTACTTC.

This clone has a handful of counts. The chain is built from TRBV29-1 and TRBJ2-1, with a weak D call TRBD1 (5 bases). The V end was cut by 4 bases, the J end by 4 bases, with 14 bases between. The CDR3 runs 14 residues. The germline V gene encodes CDR1 SQVTM and CDR2 ANQGSEA. CDR3 DNA: TGCAGCGTTGTAGCTTCAGGGTCTTACAATGAGCAGTTCTTC. It specifies CSVVASGSYNEQFF.

The rearrangement links TRBV5-4 to TRBJ2-5; 7 bases fit TRBD1. With the DNA end fitting TRBJ2-7 better, the J assignment may be wrong. This CDR3 is 14 amino acids long. The V gene's germline CDR1 is SGHNT and CDR2 YYREEE (reference sequence). The CDR3 sequence: CASSSVTGSYEQYF. CDR3 coding DNA: TGTGCCAGCAGCTCCGTGACAGGGTCCTACGAGCAGTACTTC.

The table lists this clone with a count of one. The V gene is TRBV5-3, the J gene TRBJ2-4, with 12 bases that match TRBD2. TRBV5-3 is an ORF for which the function is uncertain. The length of the CDR3 is 19 residues. V lost 1 base, J lost 1 base, and 9 bases stayed unmatched. In nucleotides, the CDR3 is TGTGCCAGAAGCTTGTGGGCTAGCGGGAGGGCCGATGCCAAAAACATTCAGTACTTC. Encoded protein: CARSLWASGRADAKNIQYF.

The rearrangement uses TRBV13 and TRBJ2-7; TRBD2 aligns across 11 bases. This CDR3 spans 14 amino acids. Trimming at V came to 5 bases and at J to 4 bases, leaving 4 bases not matched to a gene. CDR1 and CDR2 (germline): PRHDT, FYEKMQ (reference sequence). CDR3: CASSEGTSGYEQYF. The CDR3 coding sequence is TGTGCCAGCAGCGAAGGGACTAGCGGTTACGAGCAGTACTTC.

The sample holds a few counts of this clone. The chain uses TRBV9 and TRBJ2-5; 13 nucleotides line up with TRBD2. The junction had 4 bases not matched to a gene; V was cut back by 0 bases and J by 2 bases. The germline V gene has CDR1 SGDLS and CDR2 YYNGEE. This CDR3 is 17 amino acids long. The CDR3 region is CASSVGGLAGLQETQYF. CDR3 sequence (DNA): TGTGCCAGCAGCGTAGGGGGACTAGCGGGATTGCAAGAGACCCAGTACTTC.